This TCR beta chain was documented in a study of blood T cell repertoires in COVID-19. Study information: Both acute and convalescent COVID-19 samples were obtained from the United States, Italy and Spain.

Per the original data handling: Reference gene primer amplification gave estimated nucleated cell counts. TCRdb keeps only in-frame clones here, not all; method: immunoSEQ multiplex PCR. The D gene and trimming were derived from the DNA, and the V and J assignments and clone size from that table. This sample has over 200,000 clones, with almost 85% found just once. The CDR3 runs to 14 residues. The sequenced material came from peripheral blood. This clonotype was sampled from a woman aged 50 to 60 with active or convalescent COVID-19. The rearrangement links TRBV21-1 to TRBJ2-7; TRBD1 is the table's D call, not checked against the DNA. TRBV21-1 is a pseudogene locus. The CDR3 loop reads CASSKGQNRVEQYV. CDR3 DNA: TGTGCCAGCAGCAAAGGACAGAACAGGGTCGAGCAGTACGTC.